This T cell receptor beta chain was retrieved from a study of Ad26.COV2.S vaccination and SARS-CoV-2 variants. CDR1 is SGHAT, CDR2 FQNNGV, per germline. The V end lost 1 base, the J end lost 7 bases, and 11 bases lay between the germline ends. The CDR3 length is 14 residues. Of note for this clone: Its target is not known.

The table came from immunoSEQ multiplex PCR; TCRdb's copy has only in-frame clones and leaves some out. The table records 400,000 to 450,000 clones, 75% to 95% of them present only once. Study results and caveats: Assessments of TCR breadth and depth may have underestimated the total T cell responses.

Treatment here: about 20 received Ad26.COV2.S at low or high dose, single or two shots; about 5 received placebo; per-sample allocation not given. The samples date from day 63 after the first vaccine or placebo injection. This receptor was identified in a person between 18 and 65 years old who received the Ad26.COV2.S COVID-19 vaccine or a placebo. The sample was peripheral blood, taken in a trial of Ad26.COV2.S vaccine versus placebo. The gene calls are TRBV11-2 and TRBJ2-1, with D perhaps matching TRBD2 (6 bases). The CDR3 sequence: CASSLGTSRNEQFF. The CDR3 region has the DNA TGTGCCAGCAGCTTAGGTACTAGCAGAAATGAGCAGTTCTTC. The complete variable domain, with remaining parts taken from reference TRBV11-2 and TRBJ2-1, reads EAGVAQSPRYKIIEKRQSVAFWCNPISGHATLYWYQQILGQGPKLLIQFQNNGVVDDSQLPKDRFSAERLKGVDSTLKIQPAKLEDSAVYLCASSLGTSRNEQFFGPGTRLTVL.